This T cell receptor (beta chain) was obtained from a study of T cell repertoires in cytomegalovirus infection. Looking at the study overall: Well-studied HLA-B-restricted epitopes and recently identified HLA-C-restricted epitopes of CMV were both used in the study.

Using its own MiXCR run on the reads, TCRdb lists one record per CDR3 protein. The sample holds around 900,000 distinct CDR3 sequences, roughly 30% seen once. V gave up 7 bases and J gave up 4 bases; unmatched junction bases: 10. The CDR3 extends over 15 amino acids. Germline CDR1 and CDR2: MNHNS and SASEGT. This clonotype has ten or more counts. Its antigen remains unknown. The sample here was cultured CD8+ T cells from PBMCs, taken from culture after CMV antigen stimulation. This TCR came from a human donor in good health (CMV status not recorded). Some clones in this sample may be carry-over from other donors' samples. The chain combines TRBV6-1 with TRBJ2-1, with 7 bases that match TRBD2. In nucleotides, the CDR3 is TGTGCCAGCAATCCTGGGGGGGGGTCTTACAATGAGCAGTTCTTC. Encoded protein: CASNPGGGSYNEQFF.